The source of this T cell receptor beta chain is a study of T cells after yellow fever vaccination. Study overall: Libraries from low-cell-number fractions were prepared with the SMART-Seq v4 Ultra Low Input RNA kit.

Between the trimmed V and J ends, which lost 3 bases and 3 bases, there was a span of 8 bases. Germline V gene lookup returns CDR1 KGHSH and CDR2 LQKENI. The CDR3 spans 14 residues. From the 5' RACE reads, TCRdb called clonotypes with MiXCR, one entry per CDR3 protein. The sample contains about 240,000 distinct CDR3 sequences, around 7% of which appear only once. This clonotype was picked up many times. The sequence came from a man aged 25-45 years who received the YFV17D yellow fever vaccine. This sequence joins TRBV18 and TRBJ2-2; maybe TRBD1 (5 bases). The starting material was CD4+ T cells sorted from PBMCs, obtained 15 days after the yellow fever booster vaccination. Here the CDR3 DNA reads TGTGCCAGCTCACCGTTACAGGACACCGGGGAGCTGTTTTTT. Its protein product is CASSPLQDTGELFF.